The following is a T cell receptor (beta chain) sequence with its context. This specimen belongs to a study of blood T cell repertoires in COVID-19. Original analysis: How many nucleated cells were present was estimated from reference gene primer amplification. Data came from immunoSEQ multiplex PCR; TCRdb stores just in-frame clones and leaves some out. V, J and clone size were drawn from that table, and D and trimming were deduced from the DNA. The profile shows about 150,000 clones, about 85% of them singletons. The CDR3 contains 15 residues. The V and J ends lost 1 base and 3 bases respectively, with 13 bases between them. Per the germline V gene, CDR1 is SGHAT and CDR2 is FQNNGV.

This receptor was obtained from a woman between 55 and 75 years old with active or convalescent COVID-19. Sequencing input: peripheral blood. The V gene is TRBV11-2, the J gene TRBJ2-7, with a tentative D call TRBD1 (5 bases). The CDR3 region is CASSLVQGPYYEQYF. CDR3 sequence (DNA): TGTGCCAGCAGCTTAGTTCAGGGTCCGTACTACGAGCAGTACTTC.